Presented here are 9 T cell receptor beta chains from one specimen sequenced in a study of T cell repertoires in cytomegalovirus infection. TCRdb re-called the reads with MiXCR, one entry per CDR3 protein. In the table there are 700,000 to 850,000 distinct CDR3 sequences, around a third of which are singletons. No antigens are known for them. This specimen was cultured CD8+ T cells from PBMCs, taken from culture after CMV antigen stimulation. The receptor source for this set is a human donor in good health (CMV status not recorded). Some clones in this sample may be carry-over from other donors' samples.

This clonotype has more than one count but fewer than ten. The V gene is TRBV7-6, the J gene TRBJ2-5; 8 nucleotides agree with TRBD2. Germline V gene lookup returns CDR1 SGHVS and CDR2 FNYEAQ. The CDR3 is made up of 17 amino acids. The J segment lost 2 bases and the V segment lost 2 bases, leaving 10 bases of the junction unmatched. The CDR3 region has the DNA TGTGCCAGCAGCTTAAGATACAGCGGGGGATTACAAGAGACCCAGTACTTC. Translated: CASSLRYSGGLQETQYF.

The rearrangement links TRBV6-1 to TRBJ1-1; 8 nucleotides agree with TRBD1. Germline assignment: CDR1 MNHNS and CDR2 SASEGT. V was clipped by 6 bases and J by 3 bases; unmatched bases: 6. CDR3 size: 14 residues. Here the CDR3 reads CASSEQGAYTEAFF. CDR3 nucleotides: TGTGCCAGCAGCGAGCAGGGGGCGTACACTGAAGCTTTCTTT.

This clonotype was found a few times. V gene TRBV12-3 or TRBV12-4 combines with J gene TRBJ1-1, with D possibly TRBD1 on 5 matching bases. Between the trimmed V and J ends, which lost 5 bases and 6 bases, there was a span of 13 bases. The CDR3 runs 13 residues. The CDR3 sequence: CASSRPRAPEAFF. In nucleotides, the CDR3 is TGTGCCAGCAGTCGGCCCAGGGCTCCTGAAGCTTTCTTT.

This clonotype came up a few times. V usage is TRBV6-6 and J usage is TRBJ2-7, with TRBD2 as a possible D gene (7 bases). This CDR3 contains 16 residues. The germline V gene encodes CDR1 MNHNY and CDR2 SVGAGI (reference sequence). Trimming cost V 1 base and J 0 bases, with 13 bases left between them. DNA of the CDR3: TGTGCCAGCAGTTACTTGGCGGGGGCCAGCTCCTACGAGCAGTACGTC. Translation: CASSYLAGASSYEQYV.

This clonotype has at least ten counts. The rearrangement joins TRBV29-1 to TRBJ2-1; D might be TRBD1 or TRBD2, each matching 5 bases. V lost 6 bases and J lost 2, with 14 bases in between. Germline values: CDR1 SQVTM, CDR2 ANQGSEA. This CDR3 has 14 amino acids. CDR3 residues: CSVRGAETYNEQFF. CDR3 nucleotides: TGCAGCGTCCGAGGGGCCGAAACCTACAATGAGCAGTTCTTC.

This clonotype was recorded a few times. The chain carries TRBV6-1 and TRBJ2-7, with D tentatively TRBD1 (6 bases). V dropped 6 bases and J dropped 4 bases, with 13 bases sitting between them. Germline CDR1 MNHNS, CDR2 SASEGT. This CDR3 has 13 amino acids. The CDR3 coding sequence is TGTGCCAGCAGCTACGGGACATCGTACGAGCAGTACTTC. Translating gives CASSYGTSYEQYF.

The V call is TRBV20-1, the J call TRBJ2-3; TRBD2 matches 9 bases. This CDR3 region has 13 residues. Trimming took 4 bases from V and 1 from J; bases not matched to a gene: 0. The germline V gene has CDR1 DFQATT and CDR2 SNEGSKA (reference sequence). Here the CDR3 reads CSAIAGGTDTQYF. The CDR3, as DNA: TGCAGTGCTATAGCGGGGGGCACAGATACGCAGTATTTT.

J is TRBJ2-2 and V is TRBV10-3; D call uncertain. The CDR3 spans 16 residues. Germline values: CDR1 ENHRY, CDR2 SYGVKD. The V end lost 0 bases, the J end lost 7 bases, and 15 bases lay between the germline ends. Here the CDR3 DNA reads TGTGCCATCAGTGAGTCGTCGGCGGATTTTTACGGGGAGCTGTTTTTT. Its translation is CAISESSADFYGELFF.

This clonotype turned up a few times. The rearrangement joins TRBV7-9 to TRBJ2-1; possible D gene TRBD2, 7 bases. The germline V gene has CDR1 SEHNR and CDR2 FQNEAQ (reference sequence). The CDR3 is 14 residues long. Between the trimmed V and J ends, which lost 8 bases and 4 bases, there was a span of 15 bases. The CDR3 bases are TGTGCCAGCCACGAGGGGGGGGGATACAATGAGCAGTTCTTC. Translation gives CASHEGGGYNEQFF.